This entry describes one TCR beta chain. Its specificity is not known. The entry originates in a study of response to subunit inactivated influenza vaccine. General observations from the study: New T cells are recruited in small numbers by each seasonal influenza vaccination, according to the authors' suggestion.

This CDR3 spans 13 amino acids. Looked up from germline, CDR1 is SQVTM and CDR2 is ANQGSEA. Deletions cut 7 bases from V and 5 bases from J, with 18 bases between. From the RT-PCR reads, TCRdb called clonotypes with MiXCR, one entry per CDR3 protein. The repertoire holds hundreds of thousands of distinct CDR3 sequences, with roughly 18% as singletons. The TCR sequence derives from a man aged 50 or older who received an inactivated influenza vaccine. The V and J genes are TRBV29-1 and TRBJ2-7, with a weak D call TRBD2 (6 bases). The starting material was PBMCs from blood, obtained roughly 5 days after vaccination. The CDR3, as DNA: TGCAGCGCATCGACTAGTTCGATTAACGAGCAGTACTTC. Its translation is CSASTSSINEQYF.